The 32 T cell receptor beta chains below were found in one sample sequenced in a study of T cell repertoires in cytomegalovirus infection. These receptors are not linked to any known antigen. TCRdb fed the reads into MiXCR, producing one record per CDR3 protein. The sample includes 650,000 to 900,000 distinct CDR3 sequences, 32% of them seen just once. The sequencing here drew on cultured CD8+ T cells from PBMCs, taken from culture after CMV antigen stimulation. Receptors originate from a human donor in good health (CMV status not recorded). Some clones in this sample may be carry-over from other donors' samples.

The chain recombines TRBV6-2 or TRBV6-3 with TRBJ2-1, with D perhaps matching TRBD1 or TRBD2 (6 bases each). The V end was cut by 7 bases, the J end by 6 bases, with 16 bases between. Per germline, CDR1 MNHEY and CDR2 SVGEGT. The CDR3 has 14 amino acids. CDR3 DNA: TGTGCCAGCACTCAGATGGGGGGCCTCAATGAGCAGTTCTTC. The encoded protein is CASTQMGGLNEQFF.

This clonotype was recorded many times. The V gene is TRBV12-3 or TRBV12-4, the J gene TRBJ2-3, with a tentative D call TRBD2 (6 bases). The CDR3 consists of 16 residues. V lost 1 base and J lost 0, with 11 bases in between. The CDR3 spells CASSLGLAPSTDTQYF. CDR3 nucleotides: TGTGCCAGCAGTTTAGGGCTAGCGCCTAGCACAGATACGCAGTATTTT.

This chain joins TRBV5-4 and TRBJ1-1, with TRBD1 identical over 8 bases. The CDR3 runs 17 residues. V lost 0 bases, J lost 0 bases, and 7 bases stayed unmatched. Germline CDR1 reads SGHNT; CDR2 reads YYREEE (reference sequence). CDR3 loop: CASSLGQGYGMNTEAFF. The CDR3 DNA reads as TGTGCCAGCAGCTTGGGACAGGGGTACGGGATGAACACTGAAGCTTTCTTT.

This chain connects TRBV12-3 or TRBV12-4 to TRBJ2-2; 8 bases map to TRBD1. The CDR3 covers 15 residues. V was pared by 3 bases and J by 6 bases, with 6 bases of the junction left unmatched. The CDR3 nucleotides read TGTGCCAGCAGTTTCAGGGGGCGGGGATCCGGGGAGCTGTTTTTT. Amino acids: CASSFRGRGSGELFF.

The CDR3 DNA is TGCGCCAGCAGCCAAGAGCCAGGGGGCCTTGGGAACACTGAAGCTTTCTTT. This codes for CASSQEPGGLGNTEAFF. The chain has TRBV4-3 and TRBJ1-1, with 8 positions matching TRBD1. The CDR3 has 17 residues. Germline CDR1 and CDR2: LGHNA and YSLEER. J was trimmed by 1 base and V by 0 bases; bases with no gene match: 7.

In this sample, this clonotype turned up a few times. CDR3 residues: CASSDRADEKLFF. The CDR3 DNA reads TGTGCCAGCAGTGACAGGGCGGATGAAAAACTGTTTTTT. This chain connects TRBV12-3 or TRBV12-4 to TRBJ1-4; 7 nucleotides agree with TRBD1. With 5 bases clipped from V and 6 bases from J, the junction kept 3 bases outside the gene matches. The CDR3 spans 13 residues.

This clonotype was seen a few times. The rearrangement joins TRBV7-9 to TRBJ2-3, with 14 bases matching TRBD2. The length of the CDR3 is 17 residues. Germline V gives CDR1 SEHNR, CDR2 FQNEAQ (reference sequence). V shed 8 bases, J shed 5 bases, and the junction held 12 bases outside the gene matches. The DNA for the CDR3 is TGTGCCAGCTTCGGGACTAGCGGGGGCTACATGGGAGATACGCAGTATTTT. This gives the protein CASFGTSGGYMGDTQYF.

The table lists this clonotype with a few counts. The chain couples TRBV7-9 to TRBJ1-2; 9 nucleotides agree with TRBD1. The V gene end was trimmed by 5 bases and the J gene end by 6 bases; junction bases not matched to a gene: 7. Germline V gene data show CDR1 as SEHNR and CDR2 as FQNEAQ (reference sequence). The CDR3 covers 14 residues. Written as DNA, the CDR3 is TGTGCCAGCAGCCTCACAGGGGGCGTGAATGGCTACACCTTC. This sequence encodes CASSLTGGVNGYTF.

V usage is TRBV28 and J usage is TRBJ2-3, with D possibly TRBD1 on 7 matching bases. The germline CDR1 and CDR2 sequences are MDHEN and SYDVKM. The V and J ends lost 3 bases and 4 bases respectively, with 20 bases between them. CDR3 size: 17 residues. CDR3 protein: CASSFPRQGLWADTQYF. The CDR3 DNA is TGTGCCAGCAGTTTTCCGAGACAGGGACTTTGGGCAGATACGCAGTATTTT.

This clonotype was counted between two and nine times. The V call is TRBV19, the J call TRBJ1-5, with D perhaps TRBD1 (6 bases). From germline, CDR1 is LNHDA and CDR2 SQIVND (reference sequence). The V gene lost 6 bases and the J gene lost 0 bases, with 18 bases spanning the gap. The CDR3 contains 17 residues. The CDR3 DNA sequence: TGTGCCAGTAGCCCTTGGGATCAGGGGATTAGCAATCAGCCCCAGCATTTT. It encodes CASSPWDQGISNQPQHF. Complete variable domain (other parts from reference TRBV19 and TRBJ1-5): DGGITQSPKYLFRKEGQNVTLSCEQNLNHDAMYWYRQDPGQGLRLIYYSQIVNDFQKGDIAEGYSVSREKKESFPLTVTSAQKNPTAFYLCASSPWDQGISNQPQHFGDGTRLSIL.

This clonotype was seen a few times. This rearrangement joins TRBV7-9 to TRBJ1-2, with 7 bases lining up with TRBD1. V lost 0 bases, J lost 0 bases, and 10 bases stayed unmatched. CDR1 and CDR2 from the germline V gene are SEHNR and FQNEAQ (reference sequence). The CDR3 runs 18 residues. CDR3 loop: CASSLAPGDSRSNYGYTF. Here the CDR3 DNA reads TGTGCCAGCAGCTTAGCCCCAGGGGACAGCCGATCTAACTATGGCTACACCTTC.

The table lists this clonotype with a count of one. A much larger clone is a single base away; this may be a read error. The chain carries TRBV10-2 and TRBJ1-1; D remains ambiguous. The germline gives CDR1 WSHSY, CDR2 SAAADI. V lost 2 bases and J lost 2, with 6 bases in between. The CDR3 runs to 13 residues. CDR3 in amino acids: CASSEIINTEAFF. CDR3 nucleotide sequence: TGCGCCAGCAGTGAGATTATAAACACTGAAGCTTTCTTT.

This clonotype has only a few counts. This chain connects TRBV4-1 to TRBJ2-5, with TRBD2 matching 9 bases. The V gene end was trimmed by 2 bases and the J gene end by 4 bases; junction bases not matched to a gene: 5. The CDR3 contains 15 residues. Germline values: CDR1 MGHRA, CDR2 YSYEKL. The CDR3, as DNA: TGCGCCAGCAGCCAATTAGCGGGGGCCGTAGAGACCCAGTACTTC. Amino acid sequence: CASSQLAGAVETQYF.

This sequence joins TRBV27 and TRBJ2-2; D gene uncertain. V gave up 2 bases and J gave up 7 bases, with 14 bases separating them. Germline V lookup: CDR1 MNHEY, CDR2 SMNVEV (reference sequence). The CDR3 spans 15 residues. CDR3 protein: CASSLLELALGELFF. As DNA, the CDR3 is TGTGCCAGCAGTTTACTCGAACTGGCGCTCGGGGAGCTGTTTTTT.

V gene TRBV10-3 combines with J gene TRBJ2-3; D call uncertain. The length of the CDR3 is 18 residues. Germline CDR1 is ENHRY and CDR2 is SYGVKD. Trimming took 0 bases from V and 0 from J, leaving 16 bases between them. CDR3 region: CAISESSVFQSSTDTQYF. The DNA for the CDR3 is TGTGCCATCAGTGAGTCGAGCGTCTTTCAGTCTAGCACAGATACGCAGTATTTT.

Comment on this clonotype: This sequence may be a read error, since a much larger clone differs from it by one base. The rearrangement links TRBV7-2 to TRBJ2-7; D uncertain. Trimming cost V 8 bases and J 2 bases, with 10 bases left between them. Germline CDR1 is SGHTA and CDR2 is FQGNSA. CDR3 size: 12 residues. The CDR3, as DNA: TGTGCCAGCTGCGCCGACCCCTACGAGCAGTACTTC. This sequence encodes CASCADPYEQYF.

CDR3 DNA sequence: TGCAGTGCTAGAGAGACAGGTAGCACTGAAGCTTTCTTT. Translation: CSARETGSTEAFF. The J gene is TRBJ1-1, the V gene TRBV20-1; possible D gene TRBD1, 6 bases. This CDR3 contains 13 residues. The germline V and J ends were trimmed by 0 bases and 4 bases, with 9 bases remaining between them. The V gene's germline CDR1 is DFQATT and CDR2 SNEGSKA (reference sequence).

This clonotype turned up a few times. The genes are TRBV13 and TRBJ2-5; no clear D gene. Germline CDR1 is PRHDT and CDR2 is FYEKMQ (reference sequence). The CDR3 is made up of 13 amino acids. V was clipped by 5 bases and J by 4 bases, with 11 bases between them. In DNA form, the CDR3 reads TGTGCCAGCAGCATAGCTCCGTTAGAGACCCAGTACTTC. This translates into CASSIAPLETQYF.

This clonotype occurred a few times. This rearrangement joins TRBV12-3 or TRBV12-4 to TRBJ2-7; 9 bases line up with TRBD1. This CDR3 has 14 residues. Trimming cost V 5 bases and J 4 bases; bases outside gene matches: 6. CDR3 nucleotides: TGTGCCAGCAGTCTTACAGGGGGCGGGTACGAGCAGTACTTC. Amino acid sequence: CASSLTGGGYEQYF.

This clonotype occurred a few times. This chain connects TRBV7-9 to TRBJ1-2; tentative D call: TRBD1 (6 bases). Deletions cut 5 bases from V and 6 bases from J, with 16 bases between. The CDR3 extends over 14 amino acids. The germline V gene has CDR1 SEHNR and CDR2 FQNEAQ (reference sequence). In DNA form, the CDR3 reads TGTGCCAGCAGCCTCTCGGGGGGCTGGGATGGCTACACCTTC. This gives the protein CASSLSGGWDGYTF.

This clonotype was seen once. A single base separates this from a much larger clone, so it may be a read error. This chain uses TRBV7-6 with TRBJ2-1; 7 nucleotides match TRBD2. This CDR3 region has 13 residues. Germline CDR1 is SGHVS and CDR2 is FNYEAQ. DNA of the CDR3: TGTGTCAGCAGCATTAGACTAGCTAATGAGCAGTTCTTC. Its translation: CVSSIRLANEQFF.

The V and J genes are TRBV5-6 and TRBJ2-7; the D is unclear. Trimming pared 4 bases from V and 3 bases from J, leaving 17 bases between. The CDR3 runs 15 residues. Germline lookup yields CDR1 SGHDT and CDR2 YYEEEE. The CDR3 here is CASSLPTPAVYEQYF. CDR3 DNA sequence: TGTGCCAGCAGCCTCCCGACACCCGCGGTCTACGAGCAGTACTTC. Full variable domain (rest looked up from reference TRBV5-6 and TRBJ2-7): DAGVTQSPTHLIKTRGQQVTLRCSPKSGHDTVSWYQQALGQGPQFIFQYYEEEERQRGNFPDRFSGHQFPNYSSELNVNALLLGDSALYLCASSLPTPAVYEQYFGPGTRLTVT.

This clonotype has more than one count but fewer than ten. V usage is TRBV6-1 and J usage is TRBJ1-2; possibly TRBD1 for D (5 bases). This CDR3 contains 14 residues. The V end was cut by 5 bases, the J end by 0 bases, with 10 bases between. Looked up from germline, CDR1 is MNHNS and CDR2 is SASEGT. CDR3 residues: CASSYGTTNYGYTF. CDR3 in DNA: TGTGCCAGCAGTTACGGGACGACTAACTATGGCTACACCTTC.

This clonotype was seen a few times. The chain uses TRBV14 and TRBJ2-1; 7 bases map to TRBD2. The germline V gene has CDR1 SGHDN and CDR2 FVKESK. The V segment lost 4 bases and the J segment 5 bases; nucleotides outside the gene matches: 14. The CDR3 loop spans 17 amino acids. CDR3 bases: TGTGCCAGCAGCCTCCCGGGGAGAGCGGGGTGGGACAATGAGCAGTTCTTC. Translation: CASSLPGRAGWDNEQFF. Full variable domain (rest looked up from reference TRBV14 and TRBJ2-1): EAGVTQFPSHSVIEKGQTVTLRCDPISGHDNLYWYRRVMGKEIKFLLHFVKESKQDESGMPNNRFLAERTGGTYSTLKVQPAELEDSGVYFCASSLPGRAGWDNEQFFGPGTRLTVL.

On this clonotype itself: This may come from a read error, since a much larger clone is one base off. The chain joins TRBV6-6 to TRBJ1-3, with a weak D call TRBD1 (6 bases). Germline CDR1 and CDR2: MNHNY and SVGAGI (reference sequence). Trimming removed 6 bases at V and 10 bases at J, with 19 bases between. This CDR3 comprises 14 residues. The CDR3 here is CASRPGEPRRTIYF. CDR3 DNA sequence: TGTGCCAGCAGGCCAGGGGAACCCCGGAGGACCATATATTTT.

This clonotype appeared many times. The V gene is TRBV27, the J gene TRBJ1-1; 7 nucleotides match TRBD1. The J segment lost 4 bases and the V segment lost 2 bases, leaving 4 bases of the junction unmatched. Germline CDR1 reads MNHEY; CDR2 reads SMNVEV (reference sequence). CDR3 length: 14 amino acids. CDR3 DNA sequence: TGTGCCAGCAGTTTAAACAGGGGTTCCACTGAAGCTTTCTTT. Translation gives CASSLNRGSTEAFF.

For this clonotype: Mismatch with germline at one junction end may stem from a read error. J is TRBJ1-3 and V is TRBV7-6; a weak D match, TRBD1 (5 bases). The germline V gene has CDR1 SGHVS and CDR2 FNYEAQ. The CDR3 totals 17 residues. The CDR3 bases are TGTGTCAGCAGCTTAGCCGCCGGGACGAGGGGCCGGGGCACCATATATTTT. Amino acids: CVSSLAAGTRGRGTIYF.

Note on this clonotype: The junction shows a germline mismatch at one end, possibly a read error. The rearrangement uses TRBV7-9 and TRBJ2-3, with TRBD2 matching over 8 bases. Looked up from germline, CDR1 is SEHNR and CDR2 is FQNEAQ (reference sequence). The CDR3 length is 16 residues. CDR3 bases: TGTGCCTGCAGACCGAAGCGGGGGCCTCCCGGGGATACGCAGTATTTT. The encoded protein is CACRPKRGPPGDTQYF.

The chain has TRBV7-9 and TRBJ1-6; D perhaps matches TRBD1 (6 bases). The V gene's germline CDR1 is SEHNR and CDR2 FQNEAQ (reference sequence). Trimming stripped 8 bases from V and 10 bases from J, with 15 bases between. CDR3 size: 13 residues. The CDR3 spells CASRMGAGSPLHF. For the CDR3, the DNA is TGTGCCAGCCGCATGGGGGCCGGATCACCCCTCCACTTT.

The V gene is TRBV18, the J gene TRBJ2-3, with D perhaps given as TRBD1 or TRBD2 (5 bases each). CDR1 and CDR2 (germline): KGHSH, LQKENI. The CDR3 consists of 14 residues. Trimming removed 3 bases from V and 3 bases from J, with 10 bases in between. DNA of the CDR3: TGTGCCAGCTCACCGGGACCGATGACAGATACGCAGTATTTT. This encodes CASSPGPMTDTQYF.

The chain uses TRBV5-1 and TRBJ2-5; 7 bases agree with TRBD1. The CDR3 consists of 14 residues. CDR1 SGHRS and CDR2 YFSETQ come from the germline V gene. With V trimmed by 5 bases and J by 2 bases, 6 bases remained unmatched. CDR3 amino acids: CASRGQGVQETQYF. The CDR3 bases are TGCGCCAGCAGGGGGCAGGGGGTTCAAGAGACCCAGTACTTC.

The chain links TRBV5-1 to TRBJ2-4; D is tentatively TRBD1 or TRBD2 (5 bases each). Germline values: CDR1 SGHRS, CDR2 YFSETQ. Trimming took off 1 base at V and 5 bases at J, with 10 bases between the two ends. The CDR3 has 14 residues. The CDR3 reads CASSLPGSQNIQYF. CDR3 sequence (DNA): TGCGCCAGCAGCTTGCCAGGGAGCCAAAACATTCAGTACTTC.